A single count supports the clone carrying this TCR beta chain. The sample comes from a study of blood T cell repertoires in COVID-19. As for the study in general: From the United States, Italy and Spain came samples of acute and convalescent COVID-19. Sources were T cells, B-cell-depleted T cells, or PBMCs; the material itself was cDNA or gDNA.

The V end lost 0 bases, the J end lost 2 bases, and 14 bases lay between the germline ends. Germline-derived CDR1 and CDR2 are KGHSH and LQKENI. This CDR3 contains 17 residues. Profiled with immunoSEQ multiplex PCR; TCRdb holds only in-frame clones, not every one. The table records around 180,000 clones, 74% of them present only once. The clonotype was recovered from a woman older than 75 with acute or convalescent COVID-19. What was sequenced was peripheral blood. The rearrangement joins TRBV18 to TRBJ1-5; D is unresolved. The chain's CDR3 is CASSPPAGRIGNQPQHF. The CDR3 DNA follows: TGTGCCAGCTCACCACCGGCGGGGAGGATTGGCAATCAGCCCCAGCATTTT.